What follows are 9 T cell receptor beta chains derived from one specimen sequenced in a study of blood T cell repertoires in COVID-19. Libraries were prepared by immunoSEQ multiplex PCR; TCRdb keeps only in-frame clonotypes and omits some of them. The sample shows fewer than 350,000 clones, over 80% of them seen only once. Material for sequencing was peripheral blood. The receptors come from a man under 40 with COVID-19, enrolled during active disease.

The V call is TRBV5-1, the J call TRBJ2-7, with 9 positions matching TRBD1. CDR3 length: 19 residues. The germline CDR1 and CDR2 sequences are SGHRS and YFSETQ. V lost 3 bases and J lost 2; bases outside the gene matches: 18. CDR3 protein: CASSSGPRPGQGITYEQYF. DNA of the CDR3: TGCGCCAGCAGCTCGGGACCGAGACCGGGACAGGGTATTACCTACGAGCAGTACTTC.

The chain employs TRBV28 and TRBJ2-3, with TRBD2 as a possible D gene (6 bases). CDR3 length equals 18 residues. V was pared by 4 bases and J by 2 bases, with 22 bases between. The germline gives CDR1 MDHEN, CDR2 SYDVKM. CDR3 residues: CASSSRGPNRGNTDTQYF. The CDR3 bases are TGTGCCAGCAGTTCGAGGGGTCCCAACCGCGGGAACACAGATACGCAGTATTTT.

This sequence joins TRBV7-2 and TRBJ2-7; 7 bases are shared with TRBD2. This CDR3 spans 14 amino acids. The V gene's germline CDR1 is SGHTA and CDR2 FQGNSA. V was pared by 1 base and J by 4 bases, with 4 bases of the junction left unmatched. In DNA form, the CDR3 reads TGTGCCAGCAGCTTAGTAGGGAGGGATTACGAGCAGTACTTC. Its translation is CASSLVGRDYEQYF.

The rearrangement links TRBV19 to TRBJ1-1; maybe TRBD1 (5 bases). Germline-derived CDR1 and CDR2 are LNHDA and SQIVND (reference sequence). V was clipped by 9 bases and J by 7 bases, with 18 bases between them. This CDR3 contains 13 residues. The DNA of the CDR3 is TGTGCCAGCTGCTCAAATACCGACAGTGAAGCTTTCTTT. This gives the protein CASCSNTDSEAFF.

V usage is TRBV19 and J usage is TRBJ2-5; 12 nucleotides agree with TRBD2. The V gene's germline CDR1 is LNHDA and CDR2 SQIVND (reference sequence). This CDR3 is 14 amino acids long. The trim removed 7 bases at V and 7 bases at J, leaving 7 bases unmatched. This chain's CDR3 is CASTQTSGRGTQYF. Written as DNA, the CDR3 is TGTGCCAGTACCCAGACTAGCGGGAGAGGGACCCAGTACTTC.

The chain is built from TRBV7-6 and TRBJ1-4; D not resolved. CDR1 is SGHVS, CDR2 FNYEAQ, per germline. Trimming took 1 base from V and 4 from J, leaving 10 bases between them. The CDR3 is 15 residues long. CDR3 sequence (DNA): TGTGCCAGCAGCTTAGATAGACTCGATAATGAAAAACTGTTTTTT. Protein: CASSLDRLDNEKLFF.

The chain employs TRBV19 and TRBJ2-1, with TRBD1 matching 9 bases. The trim removed 3 bases at V and 5 bases at J, leaving 5 bases unmatched. The germline V gene has CDR1 LNHDA and CDR2 SQIVND (reference sequence). The CDR3 spans 15 residues. CDR3 residues: CASSITGQGNNEQFF. The CDR3, as DNA: TGTGCCAGTAGTATCACGGGACAGGGCAACAATGAGCAGTTCTTC.

The rearrangement uses TRBV5-1 and TRBJ2-7; maybe TRBD2 (5 bases). Germline CDR1 SGHRS, CDR2 YFSETQ. The CDR3 consists of 15 residues. The V end lost 1 base, the J end lost 3 bases, and 14 bases lay between the germline ends. CDR3 DNA sequence: TGCGCCAGCAGCTTGCGGGGTATGAATGACTACGAGCAGTACTTC. Amino acids: CASSLRGMNDYEQYF.

The chain links TRBV4-2 to TRBJ2-3; maybe TRBD1 (6 bases). Germline CDR1 is LGHNA and CDR2 is YNFKEQ. V was pared by 0 bases and J by 6 bases, with 19 bases between. The CDR3 is made up of 17 amino acids. CDR3 sequence (DNA): TGTGCCAGCAGCCAAGATCAGGGGCAGACGCACGGGGATACGCAGTATTTT. Translation gives CASSQDQGQTHGDTQYF.